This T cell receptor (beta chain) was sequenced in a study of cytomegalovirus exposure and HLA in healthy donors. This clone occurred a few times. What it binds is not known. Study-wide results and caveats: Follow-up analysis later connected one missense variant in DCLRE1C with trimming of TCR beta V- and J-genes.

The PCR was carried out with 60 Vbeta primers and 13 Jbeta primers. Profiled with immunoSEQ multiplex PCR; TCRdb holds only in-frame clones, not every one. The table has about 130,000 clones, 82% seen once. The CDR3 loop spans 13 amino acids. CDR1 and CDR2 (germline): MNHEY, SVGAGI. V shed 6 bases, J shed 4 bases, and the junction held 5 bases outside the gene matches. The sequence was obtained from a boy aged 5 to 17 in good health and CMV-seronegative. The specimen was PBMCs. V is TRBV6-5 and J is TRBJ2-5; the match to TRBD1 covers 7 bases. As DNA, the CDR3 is TGTGCCAGCAGACAGGGGTGGGGAGAGACCCAGTACTTC. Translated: CASRQGWGETQYF.